Each of the 32 T cell receptor beta chains below was sequenced from the same sample in a study of blood T cells in healthy people across ages. The use of a sample-barcoded 5' primer and a J-beta primer mix characterized a second PCR of roughly 6 to 11 cycles. TCRdb recomputed calls from the 5' RACE reads with MiXCR, one row per CDR3 protein. The sample contains about 1,000,000 distinct CDR3 sequences, over 35% of which appear only once. The material sequenced was blood. These receptors were collected from a woman aged 55-70 years in good health.

This clonotype has only a few counts. As DNA, the CDR3 is TGTGCCAGCAGTCCCCGTCATGGGAGGCCAAACGGAGATACGCAGTATTTT. This encodes CASSPRHGRPNGDTQYF. The rearrangement uses TRBV12-3 or TRBV12-4 and TRBJ2-3; a weak D match, TRBD2 (6 bases). The CDR3 has 17 residues. Deletions cut 5 bases from V and 5 bases from J, with 23 bases between.

CDR3 sequence: CASRPDGSYNEQFF. The DNA for the CDR3 is TGTGCCAGCAGACCGGACGGCTCCTACAATGAGCAGTTCTTC. The chain combines TRBV11-2 with TRBJ2-1; D gene unclear. The V gene lost 6 bases and the J gene lost 0 bases, with 9 bases spanning the gap. Germline CDR1 is SGHAT and CDR2 is FQNNGV. This CDR3 has 14 amino acids.

This chain connects TRBV20-1 to TRBJ2-7, with D uncertain. The length of the CDR3 is 12 residues. The V end lost 3 bases, the J end lost 3 bases, and 9 bases lay between the germline ends. Looked up from germline, CDR1 is DFQATT and CDR2 is SNEGSKA (reference sequence). The CDR3 sequence is CSASGYNYEQYF. The CDR3 DNA reads TGCAGTGCTAGTGGCTATAACTACGAGCAGTACTTC.

The chain carries TRBV5-6 and TRBJ2-1, with 10 bases matching TRBD2. J lost 6 bases, V lost 4 bases, and 10 bases had no gene match. The germline gives CDR1 SGHDT, CDR2 YYEEEE. This CDR3 spans 16 amino acids. CDR3 in DNA: TGTGCCAGCAGCCCGGCGGGACTAGCGAACTTCAATGAGCAGTTCTTC. This sequence encodes CASSPAGLANFNEQFF.

V usage is TRBV5-1 and J usage is TRBJ2-3; D ambiguous. The germline V gene encodes CDR1 SGHRS and CDR2 YFSETQ. Trimming took 0 bases from V and 4 from J, leaving 15 bases between them. The CDR3 covers 16 residues. This CDR3 is CASSLGPGIGADTQYF. CDR3 DNA sequence: TGCGCCAGCAGCTTGGGGCCAGGCATTGGGGCAGATACGCAGTATTTT.

The genes are TRBV6-1 and TRBJ2-5, with 7 positions matching TRBD1. The V segment lost 6 bases and the J segment 5 bases; nucleotides outside the gene matches: 12. The CDR3 has 15 amino acids. Germline V lookup: CDR1 MNHNS, CDR2 SASEGT. The CDR3 spells CASSEQGQFIETQYF. In DNA, the CDR3 is TGTGCCAGCAGCGAACAGGGACAGTTCATTGAGACCCAGTACTTC.

The genes are TRBV5-1 and TRBJ1-1; D might be TRBD1 (5 bases). The CDR3 contains 14 residues. Per the germline V gene, CDR1 is SGHRS and CDR2 is YFSETQ. V shed 4 bases and J shed 5 bases, with 15 bases lying between them. CDR3 sequence reads: CASSPAGHPTEAFF. Here the CDR3 DNA reads TGCGCCAGCAGCCCTGCAGGACACCCGACTGAAGCTTTCTTT.

The V and J genes are TRBV4-1 and TRBJ1-5; the D is unclear. The CDR3 has 13 amino acids. The ends were cut back, 4 bases at V and 3 bases at J, with 7 bases in the middle. Germline V gene lookup returns CDR1 MGHRA and CDR2 YSYEKL. Here the CDR3 reads CASSPKTNQPQHF. CDR3 bases: TGCGCCAGCAGCCCGAAAACCAATCAGCCCCAGCATTTT.

This clonotype was observed a handful of times. The chain carries TRBV6-5 and TRBJ2-7, with a possible D match to TRBD1 (6 bases). Germline CDR1 reads MNHEY; CDR2 reads SVGAGI. Trimming left V 2 bases short and J 3 bases short, with 8 bases between. This CDR3 spans 13 amino acids. The CDR3 region has the DNA TGTGCCAGCAGTTACGCAGGGGACTACGAGCAGTACTTC. Its translation: CASSYAGDYEQYF.

This clonotype was seen more than once but under ten times. The V call is TRBV29-1, the J call TRBJ2-7, with 12 bases lining up with TRBD2. The CDR3 has 15 amino acids. V lost 6 bases to trimming and J lost 4 bases; unmatched junction nucleotides: 10. Looked up from germline, CDR1 is SQVTM and CDR2 is ANQGSEA. Here the CDR3 DNA reads TGCAGCGTGCTCGATACTAGCGGGAGGAGGTACGAGCAGTACTTC. Translation: CSVLDTSGRRYEQYF.

This clonotype was counted only a few times. V gene TRBV7-9 combines with J gene TRBJ2-1, with D tentatively TRBD2 (6 bases). This CDR3 has 13 residues. The germline V gene encodes CDR1 SEHNR and CDR2 FQNEAQ (reference sequence). Trimming cost V 2 bases and J 9 bases, with 11 bases left between them. The chain's CDR3 is CASSLNSGGEQFF. The CDR3, as DNA: TGTGCCAGCAGCTTAAATAGCGGCGGTGAGCAGTTCTTC. The entire variable domain, with the rest obtained from reference TRBV7-9 and TRBJ2-1, is as follows: DTGVSQNPRHKITKRGQNVTFRCDPISEHNRLYWYRQTLGQGPEFLTYFQNEAQLEKSRLLSDRFSAERPKGSFSTLEIQRTEQGDSAMYLCASSLNSGGEQFFGPGTRLTVL.

The J gene is TRBJ2-1, the V gene TRBV3-1; no firm D call. Trimming removed 1 base at V and 4 bases at J, with 11 bases between. The CDR3 totals 15 residues. In germline, CDR1 is LGHDT, CDR2 YNNKEL (reference sequence). CDR3 DNA: TGTGCCAGCAGCCAAGGACGAGCGACATACAATGAGCAGTTCTTC. As protein: CASSQGRATYNEQFF.

The rearrangement links TRBV20-1 to TRBJ1-2; possibly TRBD1 for D (6 bases). V was shortened by 4 bases and J by 0 bases, with 15 bases between the two germline ends. The CDR3 consists of 15 residues. Germline CDR1 DFQATT, CDR2 SNEGSKA (reference sequence). CDR3 loop: CSATRGYRANYGYTF. The CDR3 coding sequence is TGCAGTGCTACCCGGGGGTACAGGGCTAACTATGGCTACACCTTC.

J is TRBJ1-5 and V is TRBV4-1, with D uncertain. Germline CDR1 and CDR2: MGHRA and YSYEKL. V was shortened by 4 bases and J by 2 bases, with 15 bases between the two germline ends. The CDR3 is 16 residues long. DNA of the CDR3: TGCGCCAGCAGCCCCGTGTCCAGTGGGGGCAATCAGCCCCAGCATTTT. This encodes CASSPVSSGGNQPQHF.

V is TRBV27 and J is TRBJ2-1; D might be TRBD1 (6 bases). CDR3 length: 18 amino acids. Germline V gene sequence: CDR1 MNHEY, CDR2 SMNVEV (reference sequence). Between the trimmed V and J ends, which lost 1 base and 0 bases, there was a span of 16 bases. The CDR3 protein is CASSLFQPGHSSYNEQFF. The CDR3 region has the DNA TGTGCCAGCAGTTTATTTCAGCCGGGACACAGCTCCTACAATGAGCAGTTCTTC.

CDR3 coding DNA: TGTGCCAGCAGTTATACAGGGTCCTTCGGCGAGCAGTACTTC. Amino acids: CASSYTGSFGEQYF. The genes are TRBV12-3 or TRBV12-4 and TRBJ2-7, with D possibly being TRBD1 (6 bases). Trimming left V 4 bases short and J 6 bases short, with 16 bases between. This CDR3 spans 14 amino acids.

The chain couples TRBV7-3 to TRBJ1-6, with a tentative D call TRBD1 (5 bases). Looked up from germline, CDR1 is SGHTA and CDR2 is FQGTGA. Trimming stripped 0 bases from V and 7 bases from J, with 10 bases between. This CDR3 has 15 residues. The CDR3 loop reads CASSLTIGGNSPLHF. CDR3 DNA sequence: TGTGCCAGCAGCTTAACAATCGGGGGAAATTCACCCCTCCACTTT.

A few counts support this clonotype. V usage is TRBV13 and J usage is TRBJ2-7; perhaps TRBD1 as D (6 bases). Germline CDR1 is PRHDT and CDR2 is FYEKMQ (reference sequence). Trimming left V 1 base short and J 5 bases short, with 9 bases between. The CDR3 contains 13 residues. The CDR3 coding sequence is TGTGCCAGCAGCTTAGATGGGGGCCACGAGCAGTACTTC. It yields the protein CASSLDGGHEQYF.

Only one count was recorded for this clonotype. The chain combines TRBV19 with TRBJ2-5; TRBD1 agrees at 8 bases. Germline V CDR1 and CDR2: LNHDA, SQIVND (reference sequence). The CDR3 consists of 14 residues. With V trimmed by 2 bases and J by 1 base, 0 bases remained unmatched. The CDR3 nucleotides read TGTGCCAGTAGTATACAGGGGGCCCAAGAGACCCAGTACTTC. This gives the protein CASSIQGAQETQYF.

The chain uses TRBV7-9 and TRBJ2-1; the match to TRBD2 covers 11 bases. Germline loops: CDR1 SEHNR, CDR2 FQNEAQ (reference sequence). V trimming: 0 bases; J trimming: 3 bases; junction bases outside the gene matches: 7. The CDR3 is made up of 18 amino acids. This chain's CDR3 is CASSLADGTSGNYNEQFF. Written as DNA, the CDR3 is TGTGCCAGCAGCTTAGCTGACGGGACTAGCGGAAACTACAATGAGCAGTTCTTC.

The chain is built from TRBV27 and TRBJ2-5, with a tentative D call TRBD2 (5 bases). The last part of the DNA fits TRBJ2-7 better; the J call may be wrong. Germline V gene lookup returns CDR1 MNHEY and CDR2 SMNVEV (reference sequence). The CDR3 has 14 residues. DNA of the CDR3: TGTGCCAGCAGTTTGGACGGGGAGCGCGGCGAGCAGTACTTC. As protein: CASSLDGERGEQYF.

The chain is built from TRBV6-5 and TRBJ2-1; 7 nucleotides match TRBD2. V shed 4 bases and J 4 bases; nucleotides not matched to a gene: 10. The CDR3 contains 16 residues. Germline CDR1 reads MNHEY; CDR2 reads SVGAGI. For the CDR3, the DNA is TGTGCCAGCAGTTGCTCGTTTGCGGGAGAATACAATGAGCAGTTCTTC. This translates into CASSCSFAGEYNEQFF.

The CDR3 nucleotides are TGCAGTGCCGACCGGACAGGGCGGGAGACCCAGTACTTC. It yields the protein CSADRTGRETQYF. The V call is TRBV20-1, the J call TRBJ2-5; 8 bases align to TRBD1. The CDR3 has 13 residues. Germline-derived CDR1 and CDR2 are DFQATT and SNEGSKA (reference sequence). Losses at the gene ends were 6 bases for V and 5 bases for J; bases not matched to a gene: 8.

Regarding this clonotype: A read error may account for a junction end that differs from germline. V usage is TRBV7-3 and J usage is TRBJ2-7, with a tentative D call TRBD2 (5 bases). Germline loops: CDR1 SGHTA, CDR2 FQGTGA. The CDR3 totals 15 residues. CDR3 in DNA: TGTGCCAGTAGCTTAACTGCTAGCTCCTACAATGAGCAGTACTTC. This sequence encodes CASSLTASSYNEQYF.

V is TRBV20-1 and J is TRBJ2-3, with TRBD2 matching over 10 bases. V lost 5 bases and J lost 4; bases outside the gene matches: 9. The CDR3 sequence is 15 residues long. The germline V gene encodes CDR1 DFQATT and CDR2 SNEGSKA (reference sequence). CDR3 sequence (DNA): TGCAGTGCTCCACATCTAGCGGGAGACCCAGATACGCAGTATTTT. Translation gives CSAPHLAGDPDTQYF.

This clonotype has just a few counts. This chain connects TRBV10-3 to TRBJ2-1; the match to TRBD1 covers 7 bases. Germline V gene data show CDR1 as ENHRY and CDR2 as SYGVKD. V dropped 4 bases and J dropped 7; count of bases not matched to a gene: 4. The CDR3 covers 13 residues. CDR3 nucleotide sequence: TGTGCCATCAGTGGGGGGACAGTAAATGAGCAGTTCTTC. This gives the protein CAISGGTVNEQFF.

The rearrangement links TRBV29-1 to TRBJ1-1; D not certain. This CDR3 has 13 residues. Germline V gives CDR1 SQVTM, CDR2 ANQGSEA. Trimming pared 7 bases from V and 1 base from J, leaving 13 bases between. This CDR3 reads CSGTRLRNTEAFF. CDR3 nucleotides: TGCAGCGGTACAAGACTACGGAACACTGAAGCTTTCTTT.

CDR3 residues: CASSLTRTKQETQYF. Here the CDR3 DNA reads TGTGCCAGCAGCTTAACGAGGACAAAACAAGAGACCCAGTACTTC. V and J are TRBV7-3 and TRBJ2-5; a possible D gene is TRBD1 (5 bases). The CDR3 length is 15 residues. Deletions cut 0 bases from V and 2 bases from J, with 10 bases between. Germline V gene sequence: CDR1 SGHTA, CDR2 FQGTGA.

The table lists this clonotype with a count of one. The chain has TRBV5-1 and TRBJ2-1; D may be TRBD2 (6 bases). Trimming took 0 bases from V and 4 from J, leaving 14 bases between them. Germline assignment: CDR1 SGHRS and CDR2 YFSETQ. This CDR3 region has 16 residues. Here the CDR3 reads CASSLGTGVFYNEQFF. In nucleotides, the CDR3 is TGCGCCAGCAGCTTGGGCACGGGGGTGTTTTACAATGAGCAGTTCTTC. Combining the CDR3 with reference TRBV5-1 and TRBJ2-1 gives the whole variable domain KAGVTQTPRYLIKTRGQQVTLSCSPISGHRSVSWYQQTPGQGLQFLFEYFSETQRNKGNFPGRFSGRQFSNSRSEMNVSTLELGDSALYLCASSLGTGVFYNEQFFGPGTRLTVL.

The V and J genes are TRBV20-1 and TRBJ1-2; TRBD1 is a possible D gene (6 bases). This CDR3 is built from 14 residues. Germline V gene data show CDR1 as DFQATT and CDR2 as SNEGSKA (reference sequence). V shed 0 bases and J shed 4 bases, with 12 bases lying between them. The CDR3 sequence is CSARERGAAYGYTF. DNA for the CDR3: TGCAGTGCTAGAGAAAGGGGGGCAGCCTATGGCTACACCTTC.

The chain combines TRBV20-1 with TRBJ1-5; possibly TRBD1 for D (6 bases). The V gene lost 2 bases and the J gene lost 6 bases, with 8 bases spanning the gap. The CDR3 extends over 12 amino acids. Germline-derived CDR1 and CDR2 are DFQATT and SNEGSKA (reference sequence). As DNA, the CDR3 is TGCAGTGCTAGATCAGGGGTTCAGCCCCAGCATTTT. Amino acids: CSARSGVQPQHF.

The CDR3, as DNA: TGTGCCAGCAGTGAATTCGTGGGACGGGTTACCGGGGAGCTGTTTTTT. Residues: CASSEFVGRVTGELFF. The chain has TRBV25-1 and TRBJ2-2, with D perhaps given as TRBD1 or TRBD2 (5 bases each). CDR1 and CDR2 from the germline V gene are MGHDK and SYGVNS. Trimming shortened V by 1 base and J by 5 bases, and 14 bases separated the two germline ends. The CDR3 extends over 16 amino acids. Full variable domain (rest looked up from reference TRBV25-1 and TRBJ2-2): EADIYQTPRYLVIGTGKKITLECSQTMGHDKMYWYQQDPGMELHLIHYSYGVNSTEKGDLSSESTVSRIRTEHFPLTLESARPSHTSQYLCASSEFVGRVTGELFFGEGSRLTVL.